The subject of this entry is one T cell receptor (beta chain). TCRdb's table, derived via immunoSEQ multiplex PCR, lists solely in-frame clones and lacks some. The sample lists roughly 79,000 clones; about 82% were seen once. This specimen belongs to a study of PD-1 blockade in mismatch repair-deficient tumors. The germline CDR1 and CDR2 sequences are SGHTA and FQGTGA. The V gene end was trimmed by 5 bases and the J gene end by 2 bases; junction bases not matched to a gene: 1. The CDR3 is made up of 15 amino acids. The rearrangement links TRBV7-3 to TRBJ2-2; TRBD2 aligns across 11 bases. The sample consisted of peripheral blood, taken 44 weeks after starting pembrolizumab. This sequence originates from an adult with mismatch repair-deficient cancer. The CDR3 sequence: CASSRLAGNTGELFF. In nucleotides, the CDR3 is TGTGCCAGCAGCCGACTAGCGGGAAACACCGGGGAGCTGTTTTTT.